This T cell receptor beta chain was profiled in a study of technical replicates of blood from several donors. This clone was detected only once. This CDR3 comprises 15 residues. J was trimmed by 3 bases and V by 2 bases; bases with no gene match: 5. Germline CDR1 and CDR2: SGHDT and YYEEEE. Generated by immunoSEQ multiplex PCR, the TCRdb table keeps only in-frame clones and is missing some. There are about 84,000 clones in the sample; 93% occur only once, and 0.24% lies in the top ten. This sequence was found in a human donor in good health. Sequenced input: T cells isolated from PBMCs. The chain combines TRBV5-6 with TRBJ1-5; the match to TRBD1 covers 7 bases. CDR3 sequence (DNA): TGTGCCAGCAGCTTCGGAGGGGGCCCCAATCAGCCCCAGCATTTT. This translates into CASSFGGGPNQPQHF.